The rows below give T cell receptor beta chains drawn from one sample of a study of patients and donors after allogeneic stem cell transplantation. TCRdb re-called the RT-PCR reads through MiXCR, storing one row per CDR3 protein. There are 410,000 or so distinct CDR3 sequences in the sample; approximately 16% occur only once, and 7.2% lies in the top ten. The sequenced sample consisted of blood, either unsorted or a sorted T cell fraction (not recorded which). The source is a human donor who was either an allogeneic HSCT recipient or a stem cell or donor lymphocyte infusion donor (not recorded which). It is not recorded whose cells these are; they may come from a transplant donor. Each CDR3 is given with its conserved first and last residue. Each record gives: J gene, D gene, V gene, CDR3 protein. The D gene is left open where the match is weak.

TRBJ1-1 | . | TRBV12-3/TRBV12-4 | CASTSPGTEAFF
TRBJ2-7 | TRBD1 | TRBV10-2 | CASRGQGTYEQYF
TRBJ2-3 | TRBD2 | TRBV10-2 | CATLGLAGDTDTQYF
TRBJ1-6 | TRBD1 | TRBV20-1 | CSARVGTGGTYNSPLHF
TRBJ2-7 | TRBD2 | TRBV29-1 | CSVEDLGGGEQYF
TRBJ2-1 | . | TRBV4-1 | CASSQGHYSYNEQFF
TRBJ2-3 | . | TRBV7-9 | CASSQRAGSTDTQYF
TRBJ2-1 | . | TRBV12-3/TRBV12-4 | CASSFSDRGNEQFF
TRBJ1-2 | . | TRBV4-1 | CASSLSRLFHYGYTF
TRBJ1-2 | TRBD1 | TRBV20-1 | CSAREGLQGTYGYTF
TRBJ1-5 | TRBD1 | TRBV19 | CASSATGAHQPQHF
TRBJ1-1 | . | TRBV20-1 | CSARASASGNTEAFF
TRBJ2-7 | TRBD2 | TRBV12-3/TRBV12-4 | CASSFAGLGTSYEQYF
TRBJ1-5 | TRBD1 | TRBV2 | CASRDRGEGSNQPQHF
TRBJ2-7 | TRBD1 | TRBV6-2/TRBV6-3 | CASSRDSLEQYF
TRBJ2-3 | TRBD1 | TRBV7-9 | CASNRATGGKRTDTQYF
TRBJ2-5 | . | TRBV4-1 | CASSPPGTFQETQYF
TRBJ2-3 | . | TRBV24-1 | CATSEVDRDTQYF
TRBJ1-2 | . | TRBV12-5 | CASGFQARTEGYTF
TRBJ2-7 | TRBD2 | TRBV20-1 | CSAAQGSSGKREQYF
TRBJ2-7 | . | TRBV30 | CAWTPNVPYEQYF
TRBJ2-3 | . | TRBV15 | CATSLLLSPSSTDTQYF
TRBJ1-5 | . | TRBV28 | CASTLRGRGGAPQHF
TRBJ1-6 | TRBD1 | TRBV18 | CASSPRTGLPLHF
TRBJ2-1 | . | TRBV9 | CASSVGGLGGGQFF
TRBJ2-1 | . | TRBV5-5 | CASSWGGLAVNYNEQFF
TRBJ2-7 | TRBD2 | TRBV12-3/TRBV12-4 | CASSVMSGRAREQYF
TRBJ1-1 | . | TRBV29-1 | CSVAEGPVAWNTEAFF
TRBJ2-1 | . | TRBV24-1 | CATSDLDNYNEQFF
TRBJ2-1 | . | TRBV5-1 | CASSVGVLGYNEQFF
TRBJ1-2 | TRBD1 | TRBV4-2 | CASSQGTGPLVWDYGYTF
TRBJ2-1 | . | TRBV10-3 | CAISVGRGNEQFF